This T cell receptor (beta chain) stems from a study of OX40 agonist ivuxolimab in advanced cancers. General notes on the study: Ivuxolimab was an agonistic, fully human IgG2 monoclonal antibody directed against OX40 (CD134), a costimulatory receptor. The paper reports the monotherapy dose-escalation portion (N of about 47 patients) of the phase I ivuxolimab trial. Partial responses occurred in three dose-escalation patients: two with cutaneous melanoma and one with hepatocellular carcinoma. Intravenous ivuxolimab was administered to patients every 2 weeks at six dose levels: 0.01, 0.1, 0.3, 1.5, 3 and 10 mg/kg. Of the roughly 54 dose-escalation patients, hepatocellular carcinoma was present in about 19, melanoma in approximately 15, renal cell carcinoma in 9 and head and neck cancer in 9. Prior anti-PD-1, anti-PD-L1 or anti-CTLA-4 therapy was permitted, and roughly two fifths of dose-escalation patients had received checkpoint inhibitors. Peripheral TCRbeta sequencing aimed to test whether ivuxolimab altered TCR sequence diversity and caused clonal T-cell expansion. In the dose-escalation cohort, 82.7% of patients were male, and the mean age was roughly 60 years, with a range of roughly 20 to 79.

Of note for this clone: Its antigen is not yet known. No clone much larger than this one lies a single base away; base qualities are absent.

Findings and caveats that apply to the study as a whole: Clonal expansion of both CD4+ and CD8+ blood T cells was observed from baseline to week 6 at doses 0.1 to 3.0 mg/kg. In the 0.1-3.0 mg/kg groups, partial responders were among the patients with the lowest normalized peripheral clonal expansion, particularly in CD8+ T cells. Antigen specificity was not determined for the clonally expanded peripheral T cells. After ivuxolimab, expanded clones were on average more numerous among CD8+ T cells than among CD4+ T cells. Low levels of normalized T-cell clonal expansion were also shown by some nonresponding patients.

Patients with a history of autoimmune disease or receiving systemic immunosuppression were excluded from the trial. Peripheral blood for TCR sequencing was collected from all dose cohorts at baseline, on cycle 4 day 1, and on cycle 7 day 1. The samples were drawn from a first-in-human, open-label, multicenter phase I dose-escalation trial of ivuxolimab. Adults with locally advanced or metastatic melanoma, renal cell carcinoma, hepatocellular carcinoma or head and neck squamous cell carcinoma were enrolled in the trial. Before TCR sequencing, CD4+ and CD8+ T cells were separately sorted from peripheral blood. Genomic DNA was isolated from the sorted cells so that the TCRbeta CDR3 region could be sequenced. TCRbeta CDR3 regions were sequenced using the immunoSEQ Assay. Drawn from immuneACCESS, this table holds only the in-frame rearrangements with V and J called that TCRdb kept. Clones are partly lost; checked studies trace under half to an unresolved V gene and leave the rest unexplained. Recorded for this sample are about 73,000 clones; about nine tenths of them occurred a single time. About 0.53% of the sample lies in the top ten.

Here the sequenced sample was CD4+ or CD8+ T cells sorted from blood, taken in a trial of the OX40 agonist ivuxolimab. The receptor was derived from an adult with an advanced solid tumor such as melanoma, head and neck, liver or kidney cancer.

The DNA sequence is given as TGTGCCAGCAGCGTAATAGGCAGCGGGACCACAGATACGCAGTATTTT. This gives the protein CASSVIGSGTTDTQYF. The rearranged chain carries TRBV9 and TRBJ2-3; TRBD2 fits 7 bases in the junction. Taken from cysteine to phenylalanine, the CDR3 has 16 residues. The retained sequence is limited to the CDR3, 48 bases, with the frame set at the first base. Clipping removes 1 base from V and 2 bases from J, with 7 as the unmatched junction base count. The germline V gene encodes CDR1 SGDLS and CDR2 YYNGEE.